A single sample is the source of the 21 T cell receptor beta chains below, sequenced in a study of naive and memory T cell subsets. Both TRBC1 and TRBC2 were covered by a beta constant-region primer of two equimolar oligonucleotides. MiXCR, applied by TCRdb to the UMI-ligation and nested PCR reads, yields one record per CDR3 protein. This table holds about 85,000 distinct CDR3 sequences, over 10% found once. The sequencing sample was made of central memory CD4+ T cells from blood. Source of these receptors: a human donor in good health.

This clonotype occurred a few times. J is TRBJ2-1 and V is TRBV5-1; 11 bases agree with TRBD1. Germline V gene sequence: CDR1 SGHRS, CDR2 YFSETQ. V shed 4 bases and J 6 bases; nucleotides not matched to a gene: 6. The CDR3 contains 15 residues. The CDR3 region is CASSQGQGGSNEQFF. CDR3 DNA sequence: TGCGCCAGCAGCCAGGGACAGGGGGGAAGCAATGAGCAGTTCTTC.

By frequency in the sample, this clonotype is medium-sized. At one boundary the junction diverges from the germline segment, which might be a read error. CDR3 DNA sequence: TGTGCCAGCAGCTTGGAAGAGACCCAGTACTTC. Its translation: CASSLEETQYF. The chain has TRBV5-1 and TRBJ2-5; D unresolved. This CDR3 region has 11 residues. Germline V CDR1 and CDR2: SGHRS, YFSETQ.

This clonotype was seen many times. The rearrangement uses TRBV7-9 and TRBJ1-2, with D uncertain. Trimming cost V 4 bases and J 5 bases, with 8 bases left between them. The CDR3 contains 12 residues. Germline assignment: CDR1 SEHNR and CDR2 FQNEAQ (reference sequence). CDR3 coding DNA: TGTGCCAGCAGCTCCATTGGTTATGGCTACACCTTC. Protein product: CASSSIGYGYTF.

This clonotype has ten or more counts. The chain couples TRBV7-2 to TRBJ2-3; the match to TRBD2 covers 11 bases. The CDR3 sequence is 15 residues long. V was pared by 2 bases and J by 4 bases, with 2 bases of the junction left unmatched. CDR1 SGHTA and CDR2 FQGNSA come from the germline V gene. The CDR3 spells CASSLLAGGADTQYF. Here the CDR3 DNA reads TGTGCCAGCAGCTTATTAGCGGGAGGGGCAGATACGCAGTATTTT.

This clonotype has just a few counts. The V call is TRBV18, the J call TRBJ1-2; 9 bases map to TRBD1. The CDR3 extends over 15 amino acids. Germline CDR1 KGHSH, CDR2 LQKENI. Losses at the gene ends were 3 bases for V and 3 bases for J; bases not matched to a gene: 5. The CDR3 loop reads CASSPGTGNDYGYTF. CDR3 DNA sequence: TGTGCCAGCTCACCGGGGACAGGGAACGACTATGGCTACACCTTC.

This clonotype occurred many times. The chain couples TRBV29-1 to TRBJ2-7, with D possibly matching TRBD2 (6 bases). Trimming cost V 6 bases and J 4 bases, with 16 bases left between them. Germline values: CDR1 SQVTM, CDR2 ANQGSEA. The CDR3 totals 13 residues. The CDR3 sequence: CSVAGTESYEQYF. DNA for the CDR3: TGCAGCGTAGCCGGGACTGAGTCTTACGAGCAGTACTTC.

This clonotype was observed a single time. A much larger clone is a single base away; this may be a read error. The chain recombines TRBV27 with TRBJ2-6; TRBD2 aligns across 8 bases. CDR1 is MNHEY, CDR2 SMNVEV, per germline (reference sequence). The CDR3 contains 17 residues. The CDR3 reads CASSLEAGVSGANVLSF. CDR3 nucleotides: TGTGCCAGCAGTTTAGAAGCGGGAGTTAGTGGGGCCAACGTCCTGTCTTTC.

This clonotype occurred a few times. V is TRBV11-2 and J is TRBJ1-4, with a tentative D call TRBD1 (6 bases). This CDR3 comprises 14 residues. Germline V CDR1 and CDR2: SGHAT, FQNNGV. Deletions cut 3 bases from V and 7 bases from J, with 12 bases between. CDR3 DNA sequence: TGTGCCAGCAGCTTCACACAGGGTTCTGAAAAACTGTTTTTT. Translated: CASSFTQGSEKLFF.

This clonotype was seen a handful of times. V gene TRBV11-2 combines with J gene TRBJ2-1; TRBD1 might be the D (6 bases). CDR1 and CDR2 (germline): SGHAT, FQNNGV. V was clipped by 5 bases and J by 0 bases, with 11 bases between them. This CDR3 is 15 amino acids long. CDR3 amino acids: CASSTGQSSYNEQFF. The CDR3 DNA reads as TGTGCCAGCAGCACGGGACAAAGCTCCTACAATGAGCAGTTCTTC. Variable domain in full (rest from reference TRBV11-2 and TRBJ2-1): EAGVAQSPRYKIIEKRQSVAFWCNPISGHATLYWYQQILGQGPKLLIQFQNNGVVDDSQLPKDRFSAERLKGVDSTLKIQPAKLEDSAVYLCASSTGQSSYNEQFFGPGTRLTVL.

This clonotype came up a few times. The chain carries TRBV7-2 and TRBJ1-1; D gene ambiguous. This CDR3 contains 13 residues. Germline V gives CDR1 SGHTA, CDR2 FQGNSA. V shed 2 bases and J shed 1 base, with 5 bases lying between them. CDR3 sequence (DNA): TGTGCCAGCAGCTTAATGTGGAACACTGAAGCTTTCTTT. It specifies CASSLMWNTEAFF.

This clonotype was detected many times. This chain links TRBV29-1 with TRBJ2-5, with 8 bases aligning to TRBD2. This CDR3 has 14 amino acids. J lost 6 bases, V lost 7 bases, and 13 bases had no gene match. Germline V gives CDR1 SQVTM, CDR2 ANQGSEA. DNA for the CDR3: TGCAGCGCGGAGGGGACTAGGAGTACAAAGACCCAGTACTTC. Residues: CSAEGTRSTKTQYF. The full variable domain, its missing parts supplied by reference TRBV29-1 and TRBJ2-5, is SAVISQKPSRDICQRGTSLTIQCQVDSQVTMMFWYRQQPGQSLTLIATANQGSEATYESGFVIDKFPISRPNLTFSTLTVSNMSPEDSSIYLCSAEGTRSTKTQYFGPGTRLLVL.

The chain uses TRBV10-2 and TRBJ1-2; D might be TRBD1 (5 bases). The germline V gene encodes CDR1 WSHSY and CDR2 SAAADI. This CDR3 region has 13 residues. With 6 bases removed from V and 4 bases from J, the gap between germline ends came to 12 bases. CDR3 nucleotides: TGCGCCAGCAGAAACCAGGGAGGCTATGGCTACACCTTC. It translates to CASRNQGGYGYTF.

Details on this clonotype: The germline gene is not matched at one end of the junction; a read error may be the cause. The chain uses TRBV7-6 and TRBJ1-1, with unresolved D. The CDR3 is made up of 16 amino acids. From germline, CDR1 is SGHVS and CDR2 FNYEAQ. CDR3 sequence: CASSSIRTDGNTEAYF. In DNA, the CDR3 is TGTGCCAGCAGCTCGATTAGAACGGACGGGAACACTGAAGCTTACTTT.

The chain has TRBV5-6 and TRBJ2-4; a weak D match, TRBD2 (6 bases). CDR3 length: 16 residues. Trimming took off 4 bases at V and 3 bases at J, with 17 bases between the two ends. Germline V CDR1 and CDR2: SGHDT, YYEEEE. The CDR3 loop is CASSQTGGISKNIQYF. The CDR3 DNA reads TGTGCCAGCAGCCAGACGGGCGGGATTAGCAAAAACATTCAGTACTTC.

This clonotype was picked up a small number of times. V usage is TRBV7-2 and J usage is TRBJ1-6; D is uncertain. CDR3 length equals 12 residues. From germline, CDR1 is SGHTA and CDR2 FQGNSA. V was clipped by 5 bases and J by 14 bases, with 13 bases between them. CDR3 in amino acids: CASSGVLVSLHF. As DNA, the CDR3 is TGTGCCAGCAGCGGGGTCCTCGTGTCCCTCCACTTT. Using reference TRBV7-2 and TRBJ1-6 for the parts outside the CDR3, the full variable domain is GAGVSQSPSNKVTEKGKDVELRCDPISGHTALYWYRQSLGQGLEFLIYFQGNSAPDKSGLPSDRFSAERTGGSVSTLTIQRTQQEDSAVYLCASSGVLVSLHFGNGTRLTVT.

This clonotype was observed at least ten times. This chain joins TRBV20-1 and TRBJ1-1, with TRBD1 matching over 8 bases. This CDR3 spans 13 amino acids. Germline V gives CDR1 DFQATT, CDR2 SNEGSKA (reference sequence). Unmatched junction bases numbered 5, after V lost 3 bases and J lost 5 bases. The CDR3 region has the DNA TGCAGTGCTAGGGTACAGGGGGGTACTGAAGCTTTCTTT. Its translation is CSARVQGGTEAFF.

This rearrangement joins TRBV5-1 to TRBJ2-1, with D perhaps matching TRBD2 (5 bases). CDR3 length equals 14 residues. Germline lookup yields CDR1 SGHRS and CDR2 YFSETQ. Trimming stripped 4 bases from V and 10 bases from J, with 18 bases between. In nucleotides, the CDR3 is TGCGCCAGCAGCCCCGGACCCCAATCGGGAGAGCAGTTCTTC. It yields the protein CASSPGPQSGEQFF.

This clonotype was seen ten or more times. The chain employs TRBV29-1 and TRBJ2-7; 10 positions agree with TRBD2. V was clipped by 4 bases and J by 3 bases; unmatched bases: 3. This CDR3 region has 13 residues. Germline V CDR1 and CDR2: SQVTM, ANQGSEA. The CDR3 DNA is TGCAGCGTTGGAGCGGGAGGGCTCTACGAGCAGTACTTC. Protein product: CSVGAGGLYEQYF.

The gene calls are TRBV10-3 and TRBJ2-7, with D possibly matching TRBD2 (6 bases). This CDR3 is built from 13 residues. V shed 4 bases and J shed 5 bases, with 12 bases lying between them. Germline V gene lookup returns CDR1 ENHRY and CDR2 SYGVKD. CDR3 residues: CAISVDRRDEQYF. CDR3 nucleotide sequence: TGTGCCATCAGTGTTGACCGGAGGGACGAGCAGTACTTC.

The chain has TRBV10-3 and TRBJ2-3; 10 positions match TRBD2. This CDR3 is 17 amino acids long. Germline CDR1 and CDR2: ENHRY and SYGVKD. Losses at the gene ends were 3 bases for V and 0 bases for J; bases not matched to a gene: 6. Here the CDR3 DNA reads TGTGCCATCAGTGACCTATCGACTAGCGGGAGCACAGATACGCAGTATTTT. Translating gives CAISDLSTSGSTDTQYF.

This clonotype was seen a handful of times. The DNA of the CDR3 is TGTGCCAGCAGAGGACACGACTGGACTAGCGGGACTATACAATACGAGCAGTACTTC. The encoded protein is CASRGHDWTSGTIQYEQYF. The gene calls are TRBV2 and TRBJ2-7; 12 nucleotides line up with TRBD2. The CDR3 has 19 amino acids. Germline V lookup: CDR1 SNHLY, CDR2 FYNNEI. The V segment lost 6 bases and the J segment 4 bases; nucleotides outside the gene matches: 19.